The 28 T cell receptor beta chains given below trace back to one sample, sequenced in a study of blood T cell repertoires in COVID-19. Clones were sequenced by immunoSEQ multiplex PCR, and TCRdb holds only the in-frame ones, with some missing. Of 200,000 to 300,000 clones detected, around 90% appear once; the ten largest clones hold over 0.8%. The sequenced material came from peripheral blood. All receptors derive from a young man with COVID-19, enrolled during active disease.

This chain connects TRBV6-5 to TRBJ1-1; D is perhaps TRBD1 (6 bases). CDR3 size: 13 residues. V gave up 6 bases and J gave up 5 bases, with 13 bases separating them. CDR1 is MNHEY, CDR2 SVGAGI, per germline. The CDR3 nucleotides are TGTGCCAGCAGGGATACAGGGAGTACTGAAGCTTTCTTT. As protein: CASRDTGSTEAFF.

This clone was counted a single time. This chain uses TRBV9 with TRBJ2-3; a weak D match, TRBD1 (5 bases). The CDR3 runs to 14 residues. V dropped 0 bases and J dropped 6 bases, with 11 bases sitting between them. Germline values: CDR1 SGDLS, CDR2 YYNGEE. The CDR3 region has the DNA TGTGCCAGCAGCGTAGAGGGGATGAGGGATACGCAGTATTTT. Translating gives CASSVEGMRDTQYF.

In DNA, the CDR3 is TGTGCCAGCAGCGCACCGGGACAGGGGGCTCAAGAGACCCAGTACTTC. It specifies CASSAPGQGAQETQYF. The chain combines TRBV7-6 with TRBJ2-5, with 12 nucleotides matching TRBD1. V lost 5 bases and J lost 2; bases outside the gene matches: 6. Germline-derived CDR1 and CDR2 are SGHVS and FNYEAQ. The CDR3 has 16 residues. Full variable domain (remainder filled in from reference TRBV7-6 and TRBJ2-5): GAGVSQSPRYKVTKRGQDVALRCDPISGHVSLYWYRQALGQGPEFLTYFNYEAQQDKSGLPNDRFSAERPEGSISTLTIQRTEQRDSAMYRCASSAPGQGAQETQYFGPGTRLLVL.

The chain is built from TRBV10-2 and TRBJ1-5; the D is unclear. Germline V gene sequence: CDR1 WSHSY, CDR2 SAAADI. The V gene lost 5 bases and the J gene lost 2 bases, with 13 bases spanning the gap. CDR3 length equals 15 residues. Here the CDR3 reads CASSSSGLGNQPQHF. The CDR3 nucleotides read TGCGCCAGCAGTTCATCAGGTTTGGGCAATCAGCCCCAGCATTTT.

The rearrangement links TRBV10-3 to TRBJ2-3; D not certain. V lost 1 base and J lost 0, with 8 bases in between. Germline V gene sequence: CDR1 ENHRY, CDR2 SYGVKD. The CDR3 runs to 15 residues. The CDR3, as DNA: TGTGCCATCAGTGAGTATCAGGCTAGCACAGATACGCAGTATTTT. Amino acid sequence: CAISEYQASTDTQYF.

This clone was found once. V and J are TRBV2 and TRBJ1-2; D unresolved. The CDR3 runs to 14 residues. Germline CDR1 and CDR2: SNHLY and FYNNEI. The V and J ends lost 2 bases and 8 bases respectively, with 15 bases between them. CDR3 amino acids: CASSEFSTTVGYTF. CDR3 in DNA: TGTGCCAGCAGTGAATTCTCTACCACCGTGGGCTACACCTTC.

The table lists this clone with a count of one. V and J are TRBV12-3 or TRBV12-4 and TRBJ1-1, with a possible D match to TRBD1 (5 bases). The ends were cut back, 3 bases at V and 12 bases at J, with 17 bases in the middle. The CDR3 is made up of 13 amino acids. The chain's CDR3 is CASSFFGAEGTFF. The CDR3 DNA reads as TGTGCCAGCAGTTTTTTTGGGGCGGAGGGCACTTTCTTT.

The rearrangement uses TRBV2 and TRBJ1-1; maybe TRBD1 (6 bases). Germline lookup yields CDR1 SNHLY and CDR2 FYNNEI. V was trimmed by 2 bases and J by 3 bases, leaving 13 bases between them. The CDR3 is 15 amino acids. The CDR3 nucleotides are TGTGCCAGCAGTGAATTGGGGGGGGCTGACACTGAAGCTTTCTTT. It encodes CASSELGGADTEAFF.

V gene TRBV6-5 combines with J gene TRBJ1-2; 9 nucleotides agree with TRBD1. The junction had 7 bases not matched to a gene; V was cut back by 8 bases and J by 3 bases. The CDR3 sequence is 14 residues long. From germline, CDR1 is MNHEY and CDR2 SVGAGI. In DNA, the CDR3 is TGTGCCAGCGGCTTAACAGGGGGCGACTATGGCTACACCTTC. Translation: CASGLTGGDYGYTF.

The chain carries TRBV5-1 and TRBJ1-1, with 10 bases lining up with TRBD1. This CDR3 is built from 15 residues. Trimming took 3 bases from V and 3 from J; bases not matched to a gene: 5. Per germline, CDR1 SGHRS and CDR2 YFSETQ. The CDR3 nucleotides are TGCGCCAGCAGCTACCGGACAGGGGGTGACACTGAAGCTTTCTTT. This codes for CASSYRTGGDTEAFF.

This clone came up once. The rearrangement links TRBV12-3 or TRBV12-4 to TRBJ2-1; D may be TRBD2 (6 bases). Trimming took off 3 bases at V and 7 bases at J, with 10 bases between the two ends. The CDR3 runs 13 residues. Here the CDR3 reads CASSLEEGNEQFF. As DNA, the CDR3 is TGTGCCAGCAGTTTGGAGGAGGGGAATGAGCAGTTCTTC.

V gene TRBV6-5 combines with J gene TRBJ1-1; weak D call: TRBD1 (6 bases). V dropped 2 bases and J dropped 3 bases, with 10 bases sitting between them. The V gene's germline CDR1 is MNHEY and CDR2 SVGAGI. This CDR3 has 14 amino acids. CDR3 residues: CASSYRRTDTEAFF. The CDR3 coding sequence is TGTGCCAGCAGTTACCGACGGACAGACACTGAAGCTTTCTTT.

This chain joins TRBV19 and TRBJ1-4; D call uncertain. Trimming cost V 5 bases and J 0 bases, with 13 bases left between them. CDR1 LNHDA and CDR2 SQIVND come from the germline V gene (reference sequence). The CDR3 runs to 16 residues. The CDR3 sequence: CASSPLVYSTNEKLFF. The CDR3 DNA sequence: TGTGCCAGTAGTCCCCTCGTGTATTCAACTAATGAAAAACTGTTTTTT.

The V call is TRBV27, the J call TRBJ2-1; a possible D gene is TRBD2 (6 bases). CDR3 length: 12 residues. V shed 2 bases and J shed 9 bases, with 8 bases lying between them. Germline V gene data show CDR1 as MNHEY and CDR2 as SMNVEV (reference sequence). CDR3 DNA: TGTGCCAGCAGTTTACGGGGGTTTGAGCAGTTCTTC. Translating it yields CASSLRGFEQFF.

This clone appeared once. The CDR3 DNA reads TGTGCCAGTAGTATAGGGAGGGCGGGACAGTTCTTC. It encodes CASSIGRAGQFF. The V call is TRBV19, the J call TRBJ2-1; D possibly corresponds to TRBD2 (6 bases). From germline, CDR1 is LNHDA and CDR2 SQIVND (reference sequence). V lost 1 base and J lost 13, with 11 bases in between. The CDR3 is 12 residues long.

This rearrangement joins TRBV6-5 to TRBJ1-1, with a weak D call TRBD1 (5 bases). The CDR3 loop spans 14 amino acids. Germline-derived CDR1 and CDR2 are MNHEY and SVGAGI. Trimming pared 6 bases from V and 1 base from J, leaving 12 bases between. CDR3 protein: CASREGWENTEAFF. The CDR3 region has the DNA TGTGCCAGCAGGGAGGGGTGGGAGAACACTGAAGCTTTCTTT.

This clone was recorded once. The rearrangement joins TRBV3-1 (or the pseudogene TRBV3-2) to TRBJ1-4; D is ambiguous. CDR3 length equals 14 residues. Trimming shortened V by 1 base and J by 8 bases, and 11 bases separated the two germline ends. The V gene's germline CDR1 is LGHDT and CDR2 YNNKEL (reference sequence). CDR3 DNA: TGTGCCAGCAGCCAAGCAACAGTTTTCGAAAAACTGTTTTTT. It codes for CASSQATVFEKLFF.

The rearrangement uses TRBV2 and TRBJ2-1; no reliable D call. Trimming shortened V by 1 base and J by 8 bases, and 6 bases separated the two germline ends. This CDR3 region has 12 residues. CDR1 and CDR2 from the germline V gene are SNHLY and FYNNEI. CDR3 sequence (DNA): TGTGCCAGCAGTGAAGGCGGCGATGAGCAGTTCTTC. This translates into CASSEGGDEQFF.

The V gene is TRBV18, the J gene TRBJ1-3, with a possible D match to TRBD1 (5 bases). V was shortened by 2 bases and J by 2 bases, with 10 bases between the two germline ends. The CDR3 sequence is 15 residues long. The germline V gene encodes CDR1 KGHSH and CDR2 LQKENI. CDR3 DNA: TGTGCCAGCTCACCAGGGGCCGGAGCTGGAAACACCATATATTTT. Its translation: CASSPGAGAGNTIYF.

The sample holds a few counts of this clone. The junction differs from germline at one of its ends, possibly a read error. The gene calls are TRBV14 and TRBJ2-3; D unclear. Germline CDR1 reads SGHDN; CDR2 reads FVKESK. The CDR3 sequence is 13 residues long. The CDR3 here is CASSQVSRDTQYF. Written as DNA, the CDR3 is TGTGCCAGCAGCCAAGTTAGCAGAGATACGCAGTATTTT.

A single count supports this clone. The V and J genes are TRBV5-4 and TRBJ2-5; D perhaps matches TRBD1 (5 bases). There are 14 residues in the CDR3. CDR1 and CDR2 from the germline V gene are SGHNT and YYREEE (reference sequence). Trimming pared 4 bases from V and 4 bases from J, leaving 14 bases between. This chain's CDR3 is CASSPKGQGETQYF. The CDR3 DNA sequence: TGTGCCAGCAGCCCTAAAGGGCAGGGAGAGACCCAGTACTTC.

This rearrangement joins TRBV5-5 to TRBJ1-2; the match to TRBD1 covers 10 bases. The V gene's germline CDR1 is SGHKS and CDR2 YYEKEE (reference sequence). The CDR3 has 15 residues. V shed 3 bases and J 3 bases; nucleotides not matched to a gene: 5. The CDR3 loop is CASSYTGTGDYGYTF. CDR3 nucleotide sequence: TGTGCCAGCAGCTATACCGGGACAGGGGACTATGGCTACACCTTC.

The CDR3 sequence is CASSLLSTGNTEAFF. The CDR3 DNA reads as TGTGCCAGCAGTCTGTTATCAACAGGGAACACTGAAGCTTTCTTT. The chain recombines TRBV6-5 with TRBJ1-1; perhaps TRBD1 as D (5 bases). The length of the CDR3 is 15 residues. CDR1 and CDR2 (germline): MNHEY, SVGAGI. V lost 5 bases and J lost 1, with 14 bases in between.

V is TRBV3-1 (or the pseudogene TRBV3-2) and J is TRBJ1-2; a weak D match, TRBD1 (5 bases). The V gene's germline CDR1 is LGHDT and CDR2 YNNKEL (reference sequence). This CDR3 has 12 amino acids. Trimming pared 4 bases from V and 8 bases from J, leaving 11 bases between. The CDR3 spells CASSPQGRGYTF. CDR3 bases: TGTGCCAGCAGCCCTCAGGGAAGGGGCTACACCTTC.

This rearrangement joins TRBV27 to TRBJ1-6, with 8 bases fitting TRBD1. Germline lookup yields CDR1 MNHEY and CDR2 SMNVEV (reference sequence). The CDR3 consists of 15 residues. The ends lost 7 bases at V and 7 bases at J; junction bases unmatched: 9. The CDR3 bases are TGTGCCAGCACGACTTGGACAGGGTTAAATTCACCCCTCCACTTT. The encoded protein is CASTTWTGLNSPLHF.

The chain is built from TRBV7-9 and TRBJ1-4; 8 bases agree with TRBD1. The length of the CDR3 is 15 residues. Germline V CDR1 and CDR2: SEHNR, FQNEAQ (reference sequence). V lost 1 base to trimming and J lost 8 bases; unmatched junction nucleotides: 6. For the CDR3, the DNA is TGTGCCAGCAGCTTAGGCCGTGGACAGGGCGAAAAACTGTTTTTT. Its protein product is CASSLGRGQGEKLFF.

The chain carries TRBV13 and TRBJ2-7, with D unclear. This CDR3 spans 14 amino acids. Per the germline V gene, CDR1 is PRHDT and CDR2 is FYEKMQ (reference sequence). Trimming cost V 0 bases and J 6 bases, with 12 bases left between them. The CDR3 loop reads CASSLGRFGSEQYF. As DNA, the CDR3 is TGTGCCAGCAGCTTAGGCCGATTTGGCTCCGAGCAGTACTTC. The variable domain in full, completed from reference TRBV13 and TRBJ2-7, reads AAGVIQSPRHLIKEKRETATLKCYPIPRHDTVYWYQQGPGQDPQFLISFYEKMQSDKGSIPDRFSAQQFSDYHSELNMSSLELGDSALYFCASSLGRFGSEQYFGPGTRLTVT.

The CDR3 bases are TGTGCCAGCAGGGACCATAACAGGGGCTTCCACGAGCAGTACTTC. Translation: CASRDHNRGFHEQYF. The V gene is TRBV5-6, the J gene TRBJ2-7; 7 bases match TRBD1. The CDR3 has 15 amino acids. Losses at the gene ends were 5 bases for V and 5 bases for J; bases not matched to a gene: 13. The germline CDR1 and CDR2 sequences are SGHDT and YYEEEE.